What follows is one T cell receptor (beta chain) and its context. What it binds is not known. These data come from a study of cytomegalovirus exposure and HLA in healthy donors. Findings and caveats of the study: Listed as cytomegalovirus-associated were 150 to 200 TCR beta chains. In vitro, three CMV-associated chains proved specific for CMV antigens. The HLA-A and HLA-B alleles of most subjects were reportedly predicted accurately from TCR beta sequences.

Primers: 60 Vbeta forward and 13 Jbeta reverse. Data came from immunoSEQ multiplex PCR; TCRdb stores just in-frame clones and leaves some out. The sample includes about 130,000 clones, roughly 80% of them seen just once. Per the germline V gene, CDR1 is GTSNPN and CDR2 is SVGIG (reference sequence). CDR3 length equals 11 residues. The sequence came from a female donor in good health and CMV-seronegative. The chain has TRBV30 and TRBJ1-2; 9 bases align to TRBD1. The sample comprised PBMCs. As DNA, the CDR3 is TGTGGCGGACAGGGGAACTATGGCTACACCTTC. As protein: CGGQGNYGYTF.